A single sample is the source of the 4 T cell receptor beta chains below, sequenced in a study of T cell repertoires in cytomegalovirus infection (dated by TCRdb to about 2019). The reads were generated on an Illumina HiSeq 1500. TCRdb itself trimmed the public reads at Q25 with fastp, ran MiXCR and retained productive beta chains. Duplicate CDR3 protein sequences are folded into a single record with the most common DNA and genes. In this sample the table shows some 280,000 distinct CDR3 sequences, roughly an eighth of which occur a single time. Together, the top ten hold 7.5% to 10% of the sample. Source material: PBMCs. These receptors originate from a human donor in good health (CMV status not recorded). Some clones in this sample may be carry-over from other donors' samples.

The genes are TRBV4-3 and TRBJ2-3; 12 bases are shared with TRBD2. Per germline, CDR1 LGHNA and CDR2 YSLEER. V was clipped by 3 bases and J by 6 bases; unmatched bases: 10. The CDR3 loop spans 17 amino acids. CDR3 DNA: TGCGCCAGCAGCCACGAATTCGGACTAGCGGGGCGGGATACGCAGTATTTT. Its translation: CASSHEFGLAGRDTQYF.

The gene calls are TRBV20-1 and TRBJ1-5; D not resolved. This CDR3 has 14 residues. V was cut by 3 bases and J by 0 bases, with 9 bases left in between. Germline assignment: CDR1 DFQATT and CDR2 SNEGSKA (reference sequence). CDR3 amino acids: CSASPPISNQPQHF. CDR3 sequence (DNA): TGCAGTGCTAGTCCCCCTATTAGCAATCAGCCCCAGCATTTT.

This clonotype was counted ten times or more. This chain links TRBV7-8 with TRBJ1-2, with TRBD1 as a possible D gene (6 bases). The CDR3 contains 14 residues. The V end was cut by 0 bases, the J end by 8 bases, with 13 bases between. Germline V gives CDR1 SGHVS, CDR2 FQNEAQ. The DNA of the CDR3 is TGTGCCAGCAGCTTAGCCACAGGGTATGGAGGCTACACCTTC. Protein sequence: CASSLATGYGGYTF. The full variable domain, in which reference TRBV7-8 and TRBJ1-2 provide the parts outside the CDR3, is GAGVSQSPRYKVAKRGQDVALRCDPISGHVSLFWYQQALGQGPEFLTYFQNEAQLDKSGLPSDRFFAERPEGSVSTLKIQRTQQEDSAVYLCASSLATGYGGYTFGSGTRLTVV.

This clonotype was seen a few times. The chain is built from TRBV20-1 and TRBJ2-5, with 13 positions matching TRBD2. Germline CDR1 DFQATT, CDR2 SNEGSKA (reference sequence). V was clipped by 5 bases and J by 3 bases; unmatched bases: 6. The CDR3 spans 15 residues. The CDR3 coding sequence is TGCAGTGCTCACACCGGGACTAGCGGGGAAGAGACCCAGTACTTC. Its translation: CSAHTGTSGEETQYF.